Presented here are 11 T cell receptor beta chains from one specimen sequenced in a study of blood T cell repertoires in COVID-19. Profiled with immunoSEQ multiplex PCR; TCRdb holds only in-frame clones, not every one. The sample shows around 260,000 clones, 91% of them seen only once. The sample comprised peripheral blood. These receptors were collected from a woman aged 25 to 39 with COVID-19, enrolled during active disease.

In regard to this clone: Mismatch with germline at one junction end may stem from a read error. The CDR3 DNA reads TGTGCCAGCAACACGGACAGGGGGGGTCCCATTGAGTTCGATTTT. This gives the protein CASNTDRGGPIEFDF. The chain carries TRBV6-5 and TRBJ1-5, with 10 bases that match TRBD1. Per the germline V gene, CDR1 is MNHEY and CDR2 is SVGAGI. The CDR3 is 15 residues long.

The V call is TRBV5-6, the J call TRBJ2-1; 9 bases fit TRBD2. The CDR3 is 18 residues long. Trimming removed 2 bases from V and 4 bases from J; junction bases left unmatched: 13. Germline V lookup: CDR1 SGHDT, CDR2 YYEEEE. The CDR3 protein is CASSFTGGRAREYNEQFF. CDR3 coding DNA: TGTGCCAGCAGCTTTACTGGCGGGAGGGCCCGGGAATACAATGAGCAGTTCTTC.

The DNA for the CDR3 is TGTGCCAGCAGCCCCCTGACTAGCGTAAAAAGCACAGATACGCAGTATTTT. Protein: CASSPLTSVKSTDTQYF. The chain employs TRBV5-6 and TRBJ2-3, with 8 bases matching TRBD2. The germline CDR1 and CDR2 sequences are SGHDT and YYEEEE. J gave up 0 bases and V 4 bases, and 10 bases lay outside the gene matches. The CDR3 has 17 amino acids.

The chain employs TRBV10-1 and TRBJ2-5, with D possibly being TRBD2 (6 bases). The V gene's germline CDR1 is WNHNN and CDR2 SYGVQD (reference sequence). The CDR3 runs 14 residues. V lost 4 bases and J 3 bases, leaving 12 bases between the germline ends. CDR3 DNA: TGCGCCAGCAGTGGGGGTCAGCGGGAAGAGACCCAGTACTTC. The encoded protein is CASSGGQREETQYF.

V is TRBV5-4 and J is TRBJ1-1; a possible D gene is TRBD1 (5 bases). CDR1 is SGHNT and CDR2 is YYREEE in the germline V gene (reference sequence). This CDR3 comprises 15 residues. V was shortened by 1 base and J by 0 bases, with 10 bases between the two germline ends. DNA of the CDR3: TGTGCCAGCAGCTTGATGGGGGAGGTGAACACTGAAGCTTTCTTT. This translates into CASSLMGEVNTEAFF.

This chain links TRBV29-1 with TRBJ1-1; maybe TRBD1 (6 bases). Per germline, CDR1 SQVTM and CDR2 ANQGSEA. The V and J ends lost 6 bases and 5 bases respectively, with 22 bases between them. The length of the CDR3 is 15 residues. The CDR3 coding sequence is TGCAGCGTGCTCTCGGGAACCGAAGGGGGTACTGAAGCTTTCTTT. It yields the protein CSVLSGTEGGTEAFF.

The V and J genes are TRBV7-9 and TRBJ2-1; 8 bases fit TRBD1. Germline V gene data show CDR1 as SEHNR and CDR2 as FQNEAQ (reference sequence). The junction had 16 bases not matched to a gene; V was cut back by 5 bases and J by 13 bases. The CDR3 spans 15 residues. CDR3 region: CASSQDRGRWNRQFF. In DNA form, the CDR3 reads TGTGCCAGCAGCCAAGACAGGGGCCGTTGGAATAGACAGTTCTTC. The full variable domain, in which reference TRBV7-9 and TRBJ2-1 provide the parts outside the CDR3, is DTGVSQNPRHKITKRGQNVTFRCDPISEHNRLYWYRQTLGQGPEFLTYFQNEAQLEKSRLLSDRFSAERPKGSFSTLEIQRTEQGDSAMYLCASSQDRGRWNRQFFGPGTRLTVL.

The chain uses TRBV30 and TRBJ2-3, with TRBD1 matching over 10 bases. The CDR3 is 15 amino acids. Germline trimming cut 4 bases from V and 4 bases from J; bases unmatched to any gene: 8. In germline, CDR1 is GTSNPN, CDR2 SVGIG (reference sequence). The chain's CDR3 is CAWNPGTGAPDTQYF. The CDR3 DNA reads as TGTGCCTGGAACCCGGGGACAGGGGCTCCAGATACGCAGTATTTT.

The gene calls are TRBV5-6 and TRBJ1-1; D perhaps matches TRBD1 (5 bases). The germline CDR1 and CDR2 sequences are SGHDT and YYEEEE. The V end was cut by 1 base, the J end by 5 bases, with 9 bases between. The CDR3 is 13 amino acids. Here the CDR3 reads CASSLRAGTEAFF. In nucleotides, the CDR3 is TGTGCCAGCAGCTTGAGGGCAGGGACTGAAGCTTTCTTT.

The chain is built from TRBV28 and TRBJ1-1; D is ambiguous. The CDR3 runs to 13 residues. Trimming pared 6 bases from V and 1 base from J, leaving 9 bases between. Germline CDR1 is MDHEN and CDR2 is SYDVKM. The CDR3 DNA sequence: TGTGCCAGCAGCCCCTCAGGGAACACTGAAGCTTTCTTT. It specifies CASSPSGNTEAFF.

This clone appeared a single time. This chain connects TRBV2 to TRBJ1-3; D unclear. This CDR3 region has 15 residues. The germline CDR1 and CDR2 sequences are SNHLY and FYNNEI. V lost 4 bases, J lost 0 bases, and 10 bases lay in between. The CDR3 sequence: CASSAADYSGNTIYF. The CDR3 bases are TGTGCCAGCAGTGCGGCCGACTACTCTGGAAACACCATATATTTT.